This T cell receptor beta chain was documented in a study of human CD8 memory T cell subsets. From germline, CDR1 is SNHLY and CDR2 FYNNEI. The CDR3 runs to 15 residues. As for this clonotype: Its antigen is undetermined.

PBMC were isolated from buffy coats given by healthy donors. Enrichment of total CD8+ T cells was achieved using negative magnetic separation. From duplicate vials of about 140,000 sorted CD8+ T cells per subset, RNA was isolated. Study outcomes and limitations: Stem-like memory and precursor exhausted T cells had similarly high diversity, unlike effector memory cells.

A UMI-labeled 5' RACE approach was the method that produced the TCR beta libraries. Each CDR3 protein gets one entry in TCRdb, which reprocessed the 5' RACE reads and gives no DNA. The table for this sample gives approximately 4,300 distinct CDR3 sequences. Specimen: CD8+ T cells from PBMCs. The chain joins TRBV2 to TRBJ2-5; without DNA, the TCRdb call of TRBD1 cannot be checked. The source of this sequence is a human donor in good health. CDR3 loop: CASRRADRVGETQYF.